This T cell receptor (beta chain) was retrieved from a study of CD8+ T cells in alopecia areata. At the level of the study: Scoring of severity for treated patients was based on percentage of affected scalp area. Points from the study as a whole: Given one nonresponder, whether baseline CD8+ expansion relates to response remains uncertain.

J was trimmed by 6 bases and V by 10 bases; bases with no gene match: 6. The CDR3 is 12 residues long. CDR1 is SEHNR and CDR2 is FQNEAQ in the germline V gene (reference sequence). Stated treatment: oral pan-JAK inhibitor, 5-10 mg twice daily. From alopecia areata patients, lesional scalp punch biopsies and peripheral blood were collected. PBMCs yielded sorted CD4+ and CD8+ T cells. Extracted from the samples, RNA was reverse transcribed into cDNA to serve as the sequencing template. Only in-frame clones appear in the TCRdb table, and some are missing; sequencing was by immunoSEQ multiplex PCR. The sample consists of about 220,000 clones, 50% to 60% of them appearing once. Points on this clone: What it binds is not known.

The sample consisted of CD4+ T cells sorted from blood, taken at week 4, from a patient treated with tofacitinib. The V gene is TRBV7-9, the J gene TRBJ1-2, with 9 positions matching TRBD1. This receptor was taken from a human donor with alopecia areata. The CDR3 sequence is CAIRTGVDGYTF. The CDR3, as DNA: TGTGCCATCAGGACAGGGGTGGATGGCTACACCTTC.